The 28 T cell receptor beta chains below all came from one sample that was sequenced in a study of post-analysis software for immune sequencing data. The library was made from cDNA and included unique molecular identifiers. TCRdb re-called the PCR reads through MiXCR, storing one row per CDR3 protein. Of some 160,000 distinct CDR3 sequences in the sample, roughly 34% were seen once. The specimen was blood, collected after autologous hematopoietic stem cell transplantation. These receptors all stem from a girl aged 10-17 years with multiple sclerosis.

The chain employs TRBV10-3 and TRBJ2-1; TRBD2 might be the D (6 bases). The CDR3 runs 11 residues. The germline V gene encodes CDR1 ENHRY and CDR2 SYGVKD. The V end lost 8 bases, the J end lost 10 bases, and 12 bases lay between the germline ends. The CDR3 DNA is TGTGCCATCGGGGCGGGACGGGAGCAGTTCTTC. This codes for CAIGAGREQFF.

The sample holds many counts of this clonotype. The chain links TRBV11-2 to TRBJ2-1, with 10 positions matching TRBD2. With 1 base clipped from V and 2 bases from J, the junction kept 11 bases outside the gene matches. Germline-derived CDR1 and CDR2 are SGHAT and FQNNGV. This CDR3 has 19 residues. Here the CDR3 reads CASSLGGGSGRTAYNEQFF. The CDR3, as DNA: TGTGCCAGCAGCTTAGGGGGTGGTAGCGGGAGGACCGCCTACAATGAGCAGTTCTTC.

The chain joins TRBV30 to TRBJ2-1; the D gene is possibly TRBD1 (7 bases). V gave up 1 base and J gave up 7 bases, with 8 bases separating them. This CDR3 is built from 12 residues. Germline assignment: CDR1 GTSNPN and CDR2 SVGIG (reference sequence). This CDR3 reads CAWSAGGNEQFF. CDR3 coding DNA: TGTGCCTGGAGTGCAGGGGGGAATGAGCAGTTCTTC.

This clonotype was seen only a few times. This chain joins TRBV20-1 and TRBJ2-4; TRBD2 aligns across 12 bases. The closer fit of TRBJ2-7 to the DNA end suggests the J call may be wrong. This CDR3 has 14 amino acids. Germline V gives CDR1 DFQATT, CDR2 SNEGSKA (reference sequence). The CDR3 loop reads CSPPTSGRSAEQYF. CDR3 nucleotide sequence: TGCAGTCCCCCGACTAGCGGGAGATCGGCCGAGCAGTACTTC.

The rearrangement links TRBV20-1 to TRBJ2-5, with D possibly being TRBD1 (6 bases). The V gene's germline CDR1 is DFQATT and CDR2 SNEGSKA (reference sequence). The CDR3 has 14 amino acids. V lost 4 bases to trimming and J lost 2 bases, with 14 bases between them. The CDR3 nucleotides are TGCAGTGCTACCGGGGCCGGACAGCAAGAGACCCAGTACTTC. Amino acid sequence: CSATGAGQQETQYF.

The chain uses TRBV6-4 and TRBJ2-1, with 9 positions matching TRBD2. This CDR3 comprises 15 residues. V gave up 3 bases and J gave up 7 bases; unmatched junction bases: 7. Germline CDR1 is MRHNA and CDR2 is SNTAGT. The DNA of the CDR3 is TGTGCCAGCAGTGAAGTGGCGGGGGGGCGTAATGAGCAGTTCTTC. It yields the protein CASSEVAGGRNEQFF.

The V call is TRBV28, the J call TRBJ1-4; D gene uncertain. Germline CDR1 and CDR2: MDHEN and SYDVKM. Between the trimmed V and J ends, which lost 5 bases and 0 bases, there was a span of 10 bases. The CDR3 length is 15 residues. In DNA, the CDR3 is TGTGCCAGCAGTATCCGGATTGCAACTAATGAAAAACTGTTTTTT. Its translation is CASSIRIATNEKLFF.

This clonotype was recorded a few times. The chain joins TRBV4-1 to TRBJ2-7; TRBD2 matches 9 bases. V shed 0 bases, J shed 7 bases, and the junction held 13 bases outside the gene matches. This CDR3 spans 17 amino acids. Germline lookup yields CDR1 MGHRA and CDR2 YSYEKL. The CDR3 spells CASSQDGETSGFEEQYF. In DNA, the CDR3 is TGCGCCAGCAGCCAAGATGGGGAGACTAGCGGCTTCGAAGAGCAGTACTTC.

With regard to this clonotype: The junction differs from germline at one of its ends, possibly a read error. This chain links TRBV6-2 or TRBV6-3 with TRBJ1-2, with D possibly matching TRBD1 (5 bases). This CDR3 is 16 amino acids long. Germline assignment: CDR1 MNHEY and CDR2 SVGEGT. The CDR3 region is CASGDTGTIPRDGCTF. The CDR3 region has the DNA TGTGCCAGCGGGGATACCGGGACCATACCACGAGATGGCTGCACCTTC.

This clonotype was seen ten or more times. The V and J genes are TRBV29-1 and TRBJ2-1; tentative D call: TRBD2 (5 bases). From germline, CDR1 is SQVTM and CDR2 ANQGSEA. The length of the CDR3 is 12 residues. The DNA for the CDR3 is TGCGTCGTTCGGCTAGCTAGCAATGAGCAGTTCTTC. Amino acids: CVVRLASNEQFF.

Written as DNA, the CDR3 is TGTGCCAGCAGCTTCGGACAGGGGGACTACACCTTC. Its translation is CASSFGQGDYTF. The chain is built from TRBV7-9 and TRBJ1-2; 10 positions match TRBD1. The ends lost 3 bases at V and 10 bases at J; junction bases unmatched: 2. The CDR3 has 12 residues. Per germline, CDR1 SEHNR and CDR2 FQNEAQ (reference sequence).

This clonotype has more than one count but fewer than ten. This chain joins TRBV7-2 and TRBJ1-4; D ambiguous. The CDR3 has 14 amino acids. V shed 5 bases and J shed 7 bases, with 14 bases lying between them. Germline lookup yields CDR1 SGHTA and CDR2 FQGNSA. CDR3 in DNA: TGTGCCAGCAGCCGCCCCCTCACGGGTGAAAAACTGTTTTTT. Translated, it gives CASSRPLTGEKLFF.

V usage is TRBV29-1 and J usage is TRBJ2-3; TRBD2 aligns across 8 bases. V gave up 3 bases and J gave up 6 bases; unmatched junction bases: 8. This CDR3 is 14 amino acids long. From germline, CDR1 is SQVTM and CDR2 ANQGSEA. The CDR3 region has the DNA TGCAGCGTTGAGTTACGGCGGGAGGTGGATACGCAGTATTTT. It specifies CSVELRREVDTQYF.

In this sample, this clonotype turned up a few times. The CDR3 loop is CASSPSSGRAGEQFF. CDR3 in DNA: TGCGCCAGCAGCCCCTCTAGCGGGAGGGCCGGTGAGCAGTTCTTC. The chain combines TRBV5-1 with TRBJ2-1, with TRBD2 identical over 12 bases. The length of the CDR3 is 15 residues. Germline CDR1 is SGHRS and CDR2 is YFSETQ. V shed 4 bases and J 9 bases; nucleotides not matched to a gene: 8.

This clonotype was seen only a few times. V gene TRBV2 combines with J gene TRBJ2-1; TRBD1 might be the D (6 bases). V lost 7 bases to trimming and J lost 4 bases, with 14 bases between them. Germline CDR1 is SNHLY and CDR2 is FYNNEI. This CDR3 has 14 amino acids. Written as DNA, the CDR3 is TGTGCCAGCAAGGGGGTGGATATTTACAATGAGCAGTTCTTC. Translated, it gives CASKGVDIYNEQFF.

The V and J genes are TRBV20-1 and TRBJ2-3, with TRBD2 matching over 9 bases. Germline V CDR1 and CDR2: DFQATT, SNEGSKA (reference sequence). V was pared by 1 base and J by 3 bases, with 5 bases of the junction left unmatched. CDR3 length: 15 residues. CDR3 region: CSARGQAGGTDTQYF. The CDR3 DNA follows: TGCAGTGCTAGAGGGCAAGCGGGAGGTACAGATACGCAGTATTTT.

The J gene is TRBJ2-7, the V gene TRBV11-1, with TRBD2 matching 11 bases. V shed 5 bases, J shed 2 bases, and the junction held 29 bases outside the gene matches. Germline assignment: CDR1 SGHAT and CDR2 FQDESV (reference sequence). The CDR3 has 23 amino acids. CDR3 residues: CASSATVYYQRTSGPRLPYEQYF. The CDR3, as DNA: TGTGCCAGCAGCGCGACAGTGTACTATCAACGGACTAGCGGGCCCCGACTACCCTACGAGCAGTACTTC.

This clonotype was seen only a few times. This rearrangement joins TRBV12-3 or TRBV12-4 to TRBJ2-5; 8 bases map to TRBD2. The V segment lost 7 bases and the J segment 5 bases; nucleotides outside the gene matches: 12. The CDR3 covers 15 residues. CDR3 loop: CASNLSGSRGETQYF. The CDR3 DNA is TGTGCCAGCAACCTCAGCGGGAGCAGGGGCGAGACCCAGTACTTC.

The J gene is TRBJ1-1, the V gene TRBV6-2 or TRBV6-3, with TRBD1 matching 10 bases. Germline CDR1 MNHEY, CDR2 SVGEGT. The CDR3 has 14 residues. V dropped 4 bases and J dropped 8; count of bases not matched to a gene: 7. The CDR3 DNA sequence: TGTGCCAGCAGTTCTCCCCGGGACAGGGGCGAAGCTTTCTTT. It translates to CASSSPRDRGEAFF.

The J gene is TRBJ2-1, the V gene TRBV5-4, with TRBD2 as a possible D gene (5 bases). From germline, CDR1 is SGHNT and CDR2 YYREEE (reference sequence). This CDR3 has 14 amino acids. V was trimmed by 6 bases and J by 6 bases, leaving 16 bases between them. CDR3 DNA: TGTGCCAGCACCCCCGAGGGAGTCGGCAATGAGCAGTTCTTC. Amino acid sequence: CASTPEGVGNEQFF.

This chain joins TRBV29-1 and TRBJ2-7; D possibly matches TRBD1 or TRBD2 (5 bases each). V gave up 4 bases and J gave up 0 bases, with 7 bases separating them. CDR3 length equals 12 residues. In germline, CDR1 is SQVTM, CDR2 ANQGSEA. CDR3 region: CSVVGTSYEQYF. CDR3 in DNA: TGCAGCGTTGTGGGGACCTCCTACGAGCAGTACTTC.

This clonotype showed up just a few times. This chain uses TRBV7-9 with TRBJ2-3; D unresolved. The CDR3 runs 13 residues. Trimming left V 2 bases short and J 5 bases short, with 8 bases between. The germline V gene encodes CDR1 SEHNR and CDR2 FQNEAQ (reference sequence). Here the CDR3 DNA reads TGTGCCAGCAGCTTAAAAGGGATAGATACGCAGTATTTT. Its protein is CASSLKGIDTQYF. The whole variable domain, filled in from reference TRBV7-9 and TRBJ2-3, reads DTGVSQNPRHKITKRGQNVTFRCDPISEHNRLYWYRQTLGQGPEFLTYFQNEAQLEKSRLLSDRFSAERPKGSFSTLEIQRTEQGDSAMYLCASSLKGIDTQYFGPGTRLTVL.

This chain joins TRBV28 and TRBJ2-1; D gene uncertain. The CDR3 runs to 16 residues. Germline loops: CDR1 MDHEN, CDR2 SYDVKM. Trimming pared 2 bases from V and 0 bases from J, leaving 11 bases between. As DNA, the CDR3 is TGTGCCAGCAGTTTACCAGGCATGACCTCCTACAATGAGCAGTTCTTC. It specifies CASSLPGMTSYNEQFF.

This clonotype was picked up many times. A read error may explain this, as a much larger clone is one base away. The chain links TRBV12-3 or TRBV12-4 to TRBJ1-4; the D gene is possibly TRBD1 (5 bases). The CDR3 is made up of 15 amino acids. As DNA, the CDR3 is TGTGCCAGCAGTTTTAGTCCGGCAGGGTGGGAAAAACGGTTTTTT. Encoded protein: CASSFSPAGWEKRFF.

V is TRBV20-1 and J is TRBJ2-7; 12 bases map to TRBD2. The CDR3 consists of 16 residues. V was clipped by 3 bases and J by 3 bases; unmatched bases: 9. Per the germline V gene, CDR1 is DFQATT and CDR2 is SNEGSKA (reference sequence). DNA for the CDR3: TGCAGTGCTAGCCCTCGACTAGCGGGAGAGCTCTACGAGCAGTACTTC. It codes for CSASPRLAGELYEQYF.

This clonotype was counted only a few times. CDR3 in DNA: TGTGCCAGCAGCAAGACAGTGAACACTGAAGCTTTCTTT. Translated, it gives CASSKTVNTEAFF. The rearrangement joins TRBV21-1 to TRBJ1-1; the DNA was not compared with TRBD1, the D call given in the table. TRBV21-1 corresponds to a pseudogene. The CDR3 is 13 residues long.

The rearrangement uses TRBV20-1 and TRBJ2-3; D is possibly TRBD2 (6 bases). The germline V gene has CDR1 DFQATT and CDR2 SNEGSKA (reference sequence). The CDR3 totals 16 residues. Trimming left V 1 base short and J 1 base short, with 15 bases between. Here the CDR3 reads CSARARGGARTDTQYF. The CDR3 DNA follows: TGCAGTGCTAGAGCTCGCGGCGGGGCACGCACAGATACGCAGTATTTT.

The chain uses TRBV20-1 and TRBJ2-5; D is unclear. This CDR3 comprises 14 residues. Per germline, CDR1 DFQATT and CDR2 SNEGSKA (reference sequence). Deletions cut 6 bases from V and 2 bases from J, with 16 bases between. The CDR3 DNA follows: TGCAGTGCCGCCCAAGGCCGCCGGCAAGAGACCCAGTACTTC. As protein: CSAAQGRRQETQYF.